This T cell receptor beta chain was sequenced for a study of metastatic and nonmetastatic thyroid tumors. Each patient came to thyroid surgery without any prior treatment (of any kind). This clone was observed once. This CDR3 is 17 amino acids long. V dropped 0 bases and J dropped 6 bases, with 18 bases sitting between them. The germline gives CDR1 PRHDT, CDR2 FYEKMQ (reference sequence). TCRdb reanalyzed the PCR reads via MiXCR. The data contain more than 13,000 clones, approximately 32% of them singletons. This sequence joins TRBV13 and TRBJ2-1; D could derive from TRBD1 or TRBD2 (6 bases each). The clonotype comes from a male donor with papillary thyroid cancer or a benign thyroid nodule (not recorded which). Some clones in this sample may be carry-over from other donors' samples. Sequencing was done on a sample of tumor tissue. The DNA of the CDR3 is TGTGCCAGCAGCTTAGGCGCTGATAGGAGGGGGATCAATGAGCAGTTCTTC. This translates into CASSLGADRRGINEQFF. Drawing the rest from reference TRBV13 and TRBJ2-1, the complete variable domain is AAGVIQSPRHLIKEKRETATLKCYPIPRHDTVYWYQQGPGQDPQFLISFYEKMQSDKGSIPDRFSAQQFSDYHSELNMSSLELGDSALYFCASSLGADRRGINEQFFGPGTRLTVL.